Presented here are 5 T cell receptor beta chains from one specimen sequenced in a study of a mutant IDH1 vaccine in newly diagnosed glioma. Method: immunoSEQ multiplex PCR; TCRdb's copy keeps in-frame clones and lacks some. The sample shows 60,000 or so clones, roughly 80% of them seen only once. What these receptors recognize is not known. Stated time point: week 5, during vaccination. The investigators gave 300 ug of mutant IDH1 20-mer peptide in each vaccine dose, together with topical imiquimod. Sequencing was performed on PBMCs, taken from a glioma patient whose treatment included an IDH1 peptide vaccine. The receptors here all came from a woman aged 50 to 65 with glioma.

The DNA of the CDR3 is TGCGCCAGCAGCCAAAGAGATAGCGAGGATGAGCAGTTCTTC. Amino acids: CASSQRDSEDEQFF. This chain uses TRBV4-1 with TRBJ2-1; D perhaps matches TRBD2 (5 bases). Trimming took 2 bases from V and 8 from J, leaving 13 bases between them. The CDR3 has 14 amino acids. Looked up from germline, CDR1 is MGHRA and CDR2 is YSYEKL.

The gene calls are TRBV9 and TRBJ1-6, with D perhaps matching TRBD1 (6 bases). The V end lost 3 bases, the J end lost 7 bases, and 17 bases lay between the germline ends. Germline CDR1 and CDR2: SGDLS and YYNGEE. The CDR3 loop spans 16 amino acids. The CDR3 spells CASSDTGPLSNSPLHF. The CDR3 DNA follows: TGTGCCAGCAGCGACACAGGGCCCCTCTCAAATTCACCCCTCCACTTT.

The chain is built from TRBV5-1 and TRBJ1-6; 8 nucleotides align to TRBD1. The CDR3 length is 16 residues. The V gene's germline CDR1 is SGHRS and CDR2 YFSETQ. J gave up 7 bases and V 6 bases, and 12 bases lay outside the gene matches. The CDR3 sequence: CASTFLPGTGNSPLHF. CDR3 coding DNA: TGCGCCAGCACCTTCCTCCCCGGGACAGGAAATTCACCCCTCCACTTT. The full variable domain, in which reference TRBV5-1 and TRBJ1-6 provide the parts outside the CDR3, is KAGVTQTPRYLIKTRGQQVTLSCSPISGHRSVSWYQQTPGQGLQFLFEYFSETQRNKGNFPGRFSGRQFSNSRSEMNVSTLELGDSALYLCASTFLPGTGNSPLHFGNGTRLTVT.

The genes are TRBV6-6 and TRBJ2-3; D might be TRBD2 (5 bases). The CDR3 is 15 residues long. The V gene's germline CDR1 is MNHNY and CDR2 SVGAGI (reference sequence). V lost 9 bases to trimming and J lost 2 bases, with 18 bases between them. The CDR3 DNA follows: TGTGCCAGTCACTCTAGCCACTCGCCCACAGATACGCAGTATTTT. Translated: CASHSSHSPTDTQYF.

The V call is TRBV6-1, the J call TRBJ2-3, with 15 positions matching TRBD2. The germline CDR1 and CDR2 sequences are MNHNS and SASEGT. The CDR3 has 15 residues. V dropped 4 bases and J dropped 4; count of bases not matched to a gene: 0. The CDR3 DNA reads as TGTGCCAGCAGTGGGACTAGCGGGGGGGCAGATACGCAGTATTTT. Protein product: CASSGTSGGADTQYF.